This T cell receptor beta chain was sequenced in a study of radiation and T cells in renal cell carcinoma. Study-wide results and caveats: From baseline, blood top tumor clonotypes peaked at 2 weeks post-radiation.

The protocol was immunoSEQ multiplex PCR, while the TCRdb copy is restricted to in-frame clones and leaves out a portion. The table shows around 170,000 clones, with around 89% occurring only once. On this clone: Its antigen is still unknown.

Stated time point: blood 4 weeks post-SBRT, at nephrectomy. Treatment here: 15 Gy SBRT to primary tumor, nephrectomy 4 weeks later. The TCR sequence derives from a woman between 45 and 60 years old with renal cell carcinoma. This specimen consisted of blood, obtained from a patient whose treatment included radiotherapy and nephrectomy.

The CDR3 sequence: CASSQDQAGARIYGYTF. The CDR3 DNA reads as TGCGCCAGCAGCCAAGATCAGGCAGGGGCGAGGATCTATGGCTACACCTTC. V is TRBV4-3 and J is TRBJ1-2; the D gene is possibly TRBD1 (6 bases). Germline values: CDR1 LGHNA, CDR2 YSLEER. The CDR3 length is 17 residues. The germline V and J ends were trimmed by 0 bases and 4 bases, with 18 bases remaining between them.